A selection of T cell receptor beta chains follows, all from one sample in a study of OX40 agonist ivuxolimab in advanced cancers. Profiling relied on immunoSEQ multiplex PCR, and the TCRdb table lists in-frame clones only, not all of them. The table has about 67,000 clones, approximately 84% seen once; the top ten hold approximately 2%. This sample comprised CD4+ or CD8+ T cells sorted from blood, obtained in a trial of the OX40 agonist ivuxolimab. The receptors come from an adult with an advanced solid tumor such as melanoma, head and neck, liver or kidney cancer. CDR3s include the opening cysteine and the closing phenylalanine or tryptophan. D genes are given only for firm matches. Only some rows state a clone size, as once, few, many or a class for expanded clones.

size	D	V	J	DNA	CDR3
-	-	TRBV4-1	TRBJ2-1	TGCGCCAGCGCAACCCATGACTACTACAATGAGCAGTTCTTC	CASATHDYYNEQFF
-	TRBD1	TRBV7-2	TRBJ2-7	TGTGCCAGCAGCACCCGACAGGGGTCCTACGAGCAGTACTTC	CASSTRQGSYEQYF
medium-sized	TRBD2	TRBV18	TRBJ2-5	TGTGCCAGCTCACGGGGAGGGCGAGAGACCCAGTACTTC	CASSRGGRETQYF
-	TRBD2	TRBV10-3	TRBJ2-2	TGTGCCATCAGTGACGTTCTAGCGGGAAGTGACACCGGGGAGCTGTTTTTT	CAISDVLAGSDTGELFF
-	-	TRBV4-2	TRBJ2-7	TGTGCCAGCAGCCTTCTGCCGGGACTTCCGTACGAGCAGTACTTC	CASSLLPGLPYEQYF
-	-	TRBV19	TRBJ2-2	TGTGCCAGTAGTCTCAGGGCCGGGGAGCTGTTTTTT	CASSLRAGELFF
-	-	TRBV19	TRBJ1-4	TGTGCCAGTAGTATAGGGCAGGCTAATGAAAAACTGTTTTTT	CASSIGQANEKLFF
-	-	TRBV18	TRBJ1-3	TGTGCCAGCTCACCATCTTCAAGCTCTGGAAACACCATATATTTT	CASSPSSSSGNTIYF
few	-	TRBV4-2	TRBJ1-5	TGTGCCAGCGCGGCAGGGAAGGACCAGCCCCAGCATTTT	CASAAGKDQPQHF
-	-	TRBV5-4	TRBJ1-2	TGTGCCAGCAGCCCAGACTTAATGGAGGGCTACACCTTC	CASSPDLMEGYTF
-	-	TRBV4-2	TRBJ1-5	TGTGCCAGCAGTTACGGGGACGATAGCAATCAGCCCCAGCATTTT	CASSYGDDSNQPQHF
-	-	TRBV30	TRBJ1-1	TGTGCCTGGAGTGTACGGGGGAACACTGAAGCTTTCTTT	CAWSVRGNTEAFF
-	TRBD1	TRBV28	TRBJ2-1	TGTGCCAGCAATGGCCGGGACAGGGGGAGCTCCTACAATGAGCAGTTCTTC	CASNGRDRGSSYNEQFF
-	-	TRBV11-1	TRBJ2-7	TGTGCCAGCAGCTTGCCATCCAGGAGCTCCTACGAGCAGTACTTC	CASSLPSRSSYEQYF
-	-	TRBV9	TRBJ2-1	TGTGCCAGCAGCCCCGGGGTAGACAATGAGCAGTTCTTC	CASSPGVDNEQFF
-	TRBD2	TRBV27	TRBJ2-5	TGTGCCAGCAGTTTATCTCGAGCGGGAGGGCAAGAGACCCAGTACTTC	CASSLSRAGGQETQYF
-	-	TRBV5-6	TRBJ1-4	TGTGCCAGCAGCTTGGCAGGGATCGGTAGTCCTAATGAAAAACTGTTTTTT	CASSLAGIGSPNEKLFF
-	-	TRBV5-1	TRBJ1-6	TGCGCCAGCAGATGGACTTATCGCGGTAATTCACCCCTCCACTTT	CASRWTYRGNSPLHF
-	-	TRBV30	TRBJ2-5	TGTGCCTGGAGAGGACCGTGGGGGGCCACCCTTGGGGAGACCCAGTACTTC	CAWRGPWGATLGETQYF
-	TRBD1	TRBV28	TRBJ1-4	TGTGCCAGCAGTAGGGACAGGGGGCCTGAAAAACTGTTTTTT	CASSRDRGPEKLFF
-	TRBD1	TRBV4-2	TRBJ2-5	TGTGCCAGCAGCGAAACAGGGGGCGAGACCCAGTACTTC	CASSETGGETQYF
-	-	TRBV5-5	TRBJ1-5	TGTGCCAGCAGCGTAGATAGCAATCAGCCCCAGCATTTT	CASSVDSNQPQHF
-	TRBD2	TRBV7-2	TRBJ2-3	TGTGCCAGCAGCTTATTAGCGGGGGGCCGCGATACGCAGTATTTT	CASSLLAGGRDTQYF
-	TRBD1	TRBV19	TRBJ2-7	TGTGCCAGTAGTACCCCCGGGACAGGGATGGGAGAGCAGTACTTC	CASSTPGTGMGEQYF
-	TRBD1	TRBV4-2	TRBJ2-7	TGTGCCAGCAGCCAGATGGACAGGGGCTCCTACGAGCAGTACTTC	CASSQMDRGSYEQYF
-	TRBD1	TRBV19	TRBJ2-2	TGTGCCAGTAGCGGGACAGGGTACGAGAGCGGGGAGCTGTTTTTT	CASSGTGYESGELFF
-	-	TRBV2	TRBJ1-5	TGTGCCAGCACGCCTTTCGACGATCAGCCCCAGCATTTT	CASTPFDDQPQHF
-	-	TRBV5-6	TRBJ1-1	TGTGCCAGCAGCAAAGGACAGAACACTGAAGCTTTCTTT	CASSKGQNTEAFF
-	-	TRBV7-2	TRBJ1-1	TGTGCCAGCAGCACGGGCCTCATGAACACTGAAGCTTTCTTT	CASSTGLMNTEAFF
-	TRBD2	TRBV5-1	TRBJ2-3	TGCGCCAGCAGCCGGACTAGCGAAGCAGATACGCAGTATTTT	CASSRTSEADTQYF
few	TRBD1	TRBV28	TRBJ1-2	TGTGCCAGCACCCGGGACAGCGCTAAGAACTATGGCTACACCTTC	CASTRDSAKNYGYTF